This T cell receptor beta chain was observed in a study of cytomegalovirus exposure and HLA in healthy donors. PCR amplification relied on 60 Vbeta primers (plus 13 Jbeta primers). Generated by immunoSEQ multiplex PCR, the TCRdb table keeps only in-frame clones and is missing some. The sample has about 170,000 clones, around 77% seen once. The source is a female donor in good health and CMV-seronegative. Sequenced: PBMCs.

CDR3 DNA sequence: TGTGCCAGCAGCTCGAACGTAGCGGGGTCCCAAGAGACCCAGTACTTC. Protein: CASSSNVAGSQETQYF. The rearrangement links TRBV7-8 to TRBJ2-5; the match to TRBD2 covers 8 bases. Germline V gene sequence: CDR1 SGHVS, CDR2 FQNEAQ. The ends lost 4 bases at V and 1 base at J; junction bases unmatched: 8. This CDR3 spans 16 amino acids.